These 30 T cell receptor beta chains were sequenced from one sample in a study of blood T cell repertoires in COVID-19. The repertoire was sequenced with immunoSEQ multiplex PCR; TCRdb's copy has only in-frame clones and lacks some. Here the sample spans 80,000 to 100,000 clones, about nine tenths being singletons. The sample taken for sequencing was peripheral blood. The source is a human donor with active COVID-19. The donor label of this sample is uncertain.

The chain is built from TRBV5-6 and TRBJ1-1; 10 bases are a match to TRBD1. The CDR3 extends over 18 amino acids. The V and J ends lost 0 bases and 4 bases, in that order; junction bases with no gene match: 12. Looked up from germline, CDR1 is SGHDT and CDR2 is YYEEEE. For the CDR3, the DNA is TGTGCCAGCAGCTTGGGTGCGGGACAGGGGATTTTGTTCACTGAAGCTTTCTTT. Protein product: CASSLGAGQGILFTEAFF.

J is TRBJ1-2 and V is TRBV28, with TRBD1 as a possible D gene (6 bases). The CDR3 length is 12 residues. CDR1 is MDHEN and CDR2 is SYDVKM in the germline V gene. Trimming took off 5 bases at V and 8 bases at J, with 12 bases between the two ends. In DNA form, the CDR3 reads TGTGCCAGCAGTACTACAGGGTACGGCTACACCTTC. Its translation is CASSTTGYGYTF.

The chain couples TRBV5-5 to TRBJ1-1, with D tentatively TRBD1 (5 bases). The V gene's germline CDR1 is SGHKS and CDR2 YYEKEE (reference sequence). Trimming removed 2 bases at V and 1 base at J, with 12 bases between. This CDR3 contains 15 residues. The CDR3 DNA follows: TGTGCCAGCAGCTTTATAGGGGCAGCGAACACTGAAGCTTTCTTT. Protein: CASSFIGAANTEAFF.

The rearrangement joins TRBV7-3 to TRBJ2-3, with 8 bases matching TRBD2. The CDR3 is 15 amino acids. The germline V gene has CDR1 SGHTA and CDR2 FQGTGA. The ends lost 5 bases at V and 0 bases at J; junction bases unmatched: 4. This CDR3 reads CASSRSGGSTDTQYF. Here the CDR3 DNA reads TGTGCCAGCAGCCGAAGCGGGGGAAGCACAGATACGCAGTATTTT.

The V gene is TRBV6-5, the J gene TRBJ2-1, with D maybe TRBD2 (6 bases). The CDR3 sequence is 15 residues long. V dropped 8 bases and J dropped 3 bases, with 17 bases sitting between them. The V gene's germline CDR1 is MNHEY and CDR2 SVGAGI. The CDR3 DNA reads as TGTGCCAGCGCCCGGGACTTACAAAACTACAATGAGCAGTTCTTC. Protein sequence: CASARDLQNYNEQFF.

The chain combines TRBV6-5 with TRBJ1-6; D gene unclear. Germline CDR1 reads MNHEY; CDR2 reads SVGAGI. Trimming took off 2 bases at V and 2 bases at J, with 10 bases between the two ends. The CDR3 is made up of 16 amino acids. CDR3 amino acids: CASSYEGTTYNSPLHF. CDR3 sequence (DNA): TGTGCCAGCAGTTACGAGGGAACCACCTATAATTCACCCCTCCACTTT.

The rearrangement links TRBV30 to TRBJ2-7; D might be TRBD1 (6 bases). V gave up 5 bases and J gave up 0 bases, with 14 bases separating them. The CDR3 covers 14 residues. In germline, CDR1 is GTSNPN, CDR2 SVGIG (reference sequence). For the CDR3, the DNA is TGTGCCTGGGTGGGGGCTGGCATCTCCTACGAGCAGTACTTC. It specifies CAWVGAGISYEQYF.

V and J are TRBV5-4 and TRBJ2-5; D is ambiguous. This CDR3 spans 11 amino acids. Germline-derived CDR1 and CDR2 are SGHNT and YYREEE (reference sequence). Between the trimmed V and J ends, which lost 6 bases and 1 base, there was a span of 4 bases. CDR3 DNA: TGTGCCAGCACTGTCCAAGAGACCCAGTACTTC. Its protein product is CASTVQETQYF.

The chain combines TRBV9 with TRBJ1-6, with 7 bases lining up with TRBD1. This CDR3 has 17 residues. V was pared by 4 bases and J by 7 bases, with 14 bases of the junction left unmatched. Germline-derived CDR1 and CDR2 are SGDLS and YYNGEE. CDR3 residues: CASSLGQAPYGNSPLHF. The CDR3 DNA is TGTGCCAGCAGCCTAGGACAGGCCCCGTATGGGAATTCACCCCTCCACTTT.

The chain carries TRBV6-2 or TRBV6-3 and TRBJ1-1; 7 bases agree with TRBD1. The CDR3 is 15 residues long. V shed 4 bases, J shed 5 bases, and the junction held 10 bases outside the gene matches. Germline V gives CDR1 MNHEY, CDR2 SVGEGT. The DNA for the CDR3 is TGTGCCAGCAGTTCCCCGGGACAGAGTAAGACTGAAGCTTTCTTT. Amino acids: CASSSPGQSKTEAFF.

V is TRBV18 and J is TRBJ2-4; 8 positions agree with TRBD1. Germline V CDR1 and CDR2: KGHSH, LQKENI. After removal of 2 bases from V and 6 bases from J, the junction contained 6 bases not matched to a gene. The CDR3 covers 15 residues. CDR3 loop: CASSPAGQALNIQYF. The CDR3 DNA follows: TGTGCCAGCTCACCAGCGGGACAGGCCCTAAACATTCAGTACTTC.

This chain uses TRBV19 with TRBJ2-1; no reliable D call. Trimming took off 3 bases at V and 0 bases at J, with 9 bases between the two ends. This CDR3 region has 15 residues. The germline V gene has CDR1 LNHDA and CDR2 SQIVND (reference sequence). CDR3 amino acids: CASSILPSSYNEQFF. CDR3 nucleotide sequence: TGTGCCAGTAGTATTCTCCCGAGCTCCTACAATGAGCAGTTCTTC.

V gene TRBV19 combines with J gene TRBJ2-7, with 7 bases identical to TRBD2. In germline, CDR1 is LNHDA, CDR2 SQIVND (reference sequence). The CDR3 is 15 residues long. After removal of 5 bases from V and 2 bases from J, the junction contained 9 bases not matched to a gene. The DNA for the CDR3 is TGTGCCAGTAGTGGGAGACTAGCCGGGCCCTACGAGCAGTACTTC. Its protein is CASSGRLAGPYEQYF.

The CDR3 sequence: CASSAGSGSSYNEQFF. CDR3 in DNA: TGTGCCAGCAGCGCCGGGAGCGGGAGCTCCTACAATGAGCAGTTCTTC. The chain couples TRBV9 to TRBJ2-1, with 8 bases fitting TRBD2. The ends lost 3 bases at V and 0 bases at J; junction bases unmatched: 5. This CDR3 is built from 16 residues. Germline CDR1 is SGDLS and CDR2 is YYNGEE. Variable domain in full (rest from reference TRBV9 and TRBJ2-1): DSGVTQTPKHLITATGQRVTLRCSPRSGDLSVYWYQQSLDQGLQFLIQYYNGEERAKGNILERFSAQQFPDLHSELNLSSLELGDSALYFCASSAGSGSSYNEQFFGPGTRLTVL.

The rearrangement links TRBV2 to TRBJ2-1; TRBD2 is a possible D gene (5 bases). V lost 2 bases and J 3 bases, leaving 8 bases between the germline ends. The V gene's germline CDR1 is SNHLY and CDR2 FYNNEI. The CDR3 extends over 14 amino acids. CDR3 in amino acids: CASSETGSYNEQFF. CDR3 coding DNA: TGTGCCAGCAGTGAAACGGGGAGCTACAATGAGCAGTTCTTC.

J is TRBJ2-7 and V is TRBV7-2; perhaps TRBD2 as D (7 bases). The V gene lost 6 bases and the J gene lost 2 bases, with 17 bases spanning the gap. The CDR3 has 15 residues. Per the germline V gene, CDR1 is SGHTA and CDR2 is FQGNSA. CDR3 amino acids: CASSYGGPGAYEQYF. The CDR3 region has the DNA TGTGCCAGCAGTTACGGGGGGCCAGGAGCCTACGAGCAGTACTTC.

The chain uses TRBV13 and TRBJ1-6; 7 bases agree with TRBD1. In germline, CDR1 is PRHDT, CDR2 FYEKMQ (reference sequence). The J segment lost 6 bases and the V segment lost 5 bases, leaving 7 bases of the junction unmatched. The CDR3 consists of 15 residues. The CDR3 loop reads CASSDRDRINSPLHF. The CDR3 coding sequence is TGTGCCAGCAGCGACCGGGACAGAATTAATTCACCCCTCCACTTT.

The chain employs TRBV19 and TRBJ1-3; D is uncertain. The CDR3 sequence is 17 residues long. Germline CDR1 LNHDA, CDR2 SQIVND (reference sequence). V was shortened by 3 bases and J by 2 bases, with 17 bases between the two germline ends. The CDR3 coding sequence is TGTGCCAGTAGTATGGTGGAAAGACACGCACCTGGAAACACCATATATTTT. Protein sequence: CASSMVERHAPGNTIYF.

The genes are TRBV7-2 and TRBJ2-5, with D maybe TRBD1 (7 bases). The CDR3 has 13 residues. In germline, CDR1 is SGHTA, CDR2 FQGNSA. V lost 7 bases and J lost 5, with 14 bases in between. The CDR3 loop is CASNFQGGETQYF. The DNA of the CDR3 is TGTGCCAGCAACTTCCAGGGGGGTGAGACCCAGTACTTC. The whole variable domain, filled in from reference TRBV7-2 and TRBJ2-5, reads GAGVSQSPSNKVTEKGKDVELRCDPISGHTALYWYRQSLGQGLEFLIYFQGNSAPDKSGLPSDRFSAERTGGSVSTLTIQRTQQEDSAVYLCASNFQGGETQYFGPGTRLLVL.

CDR3 in DNA: TGTGCCAGTATTGGCAGGGGCCCTCCCAACTATGGCTACACCTTC. Protein: CASIGRGPPNYGYTF. The rearrangement joins TRBV19 to TRBJ1-2; D possibly corresponds to TRBD1 (6 bases). Between the trimmed V and J ends, which lost 7 bases and 2 bases, there was a span of 17 bases. This CDR3 is 15 amino acids long. Germline V gene lookup returns CDR1 LNHDA and CDR2 SQIVND (reference sequence).

V and J are TRBV7-9 and TRBJ1-5; a weak D match, TRBD1 (5 bases). This CDR3 region has 14 residues. V dropped 1 base and J dropped 7 bases, with 11 bases sitting between them. Germline V gene lookup returns CDR1 SEHNR and CDR2 FQNEAQ (reference sequence). In nucleotides, the CDR3 is TGTGCCAGCAGCTTAGAGACAGCCGGGCAGCCCCAGCATTTT. It specifies CASSLETAGQPQHF. The whole variable domain, filled in from reference TRBV7-9 and TRBJ1-5, reads DTGVSQNPRHKITKRGQNVTFRCDPISEHNRLYWYRQTLGQGPEFLTYFQNEAQLEKSRLLSDRFSAERPKGSFSTLEIQRTEQGDSAMYLCASSLETAGQPQHFGDGTRLSIL.

The chain has TRBV10-3 and TRBJ2-7; perhaps TRBD1 as D (6 bases). From germline, CDR1 is ENHRY and CDR2 SYGVKD. With 2 bases removed from V and 2 bases from J, the gap between germline ends came to 13 bases. The CDR3 has 15 amino acids. Here the CDR3 reads CAISERDKMTYEQYF. CDR3 bases: TGTGCCATCAGTGAGAGGGACAAGATGACCTACGAGCAGTACTTC.

V usage is TRBV5-6 and J usage is TRBJ2-3, with 13 bases identical to TRBD2. The CDR3 runs 17 residues. V was clipped by 0 bases and J by 4 bases; unmatched bases: 5. From germline, CDR1 is SGHDT and CDR2 YYEEEE. The CDR3 here is CASSLGLAGGTADTQYF. CDR3 DNA sequence: TGTGCCAGCAGCTTGGGACTAGCGGGGGGCACGGCAGATACGCAGTATTTT.

In its sample, this clone was seen a few times. The V gene is TRBV4-3, the J gene TRBJ1-2, with 7 positions matching TRBD1. After removal of 2 bases from V and 7 bases from J, the junction contained 13 bases not matched to a gene. In germline, CDR1 is LGHNA, CDR2 YSLEER. This CDR3 is built from 16 residues. The CDR3 reads CASSQSPGTALFGYTF. DNA for the CDR3: TGCGCCAGCAGCCAATCCCCAGGGACAGCCCTTTTTGGCTACACCTTC.

The chain recombines TRBV7-8 with TRBJ1-5, with 7 bases fitting TRBD1. The length of the CDR3 is 15 residues. J was trimmed by 4 bases and V by 5 bases; bases with no gene match: 8. Germline V gives CDR1 SGHVS, CDR2 FQNEAQ. In nucleotides, the CDR3 is TGTGCCAGCAGCCCCTTGAGGGGGCGGAATCAGCCCCAGCATTTT. Protein sequence: CASSPLRGRNQPQHF.

The CDR3, as DNA: TGTGCCAGCACCACAAGTCCCAAGCGGAGGGATACACTAGCCAAAAACATTCAGTACTTC. Its protein product is CASTTSPKRRDTLAKNIQYF. The rearrangement joins TRBV7-3 to TRBJ2-4, with a tentative D call TRBD2 (6 bases). The V and J ends lost 7 bases and 0 bases respectively, with 28 bases between them. The CDR3 spans 20 residues. Germline CDR1 reads SGHTA; CDR2 reads FQGTGA.

The V and J genes are TRBV4-3 and TRBJ2-2; 7 bases line up with TRBD2. The CDR3 length is 15 residues. Germline V lookup: CDR1 LGHNA, CDR2 YSLEER. The J segment lost 5 bases and the V segment lost 1 base, leaving 4 bases of the junction unmatched. CDR3 nucleotide sequence: TGCGCCAGCAGCCAAGCTGGGGAGGGGACCGGGGAGCTGTTTTTT. It translates to CASSQAGEGTGELFF.

Written as DNA, the CDR3 is TGTGCCAGTAGAGAGACAGGCCGTACCACTGAAGCTTTCTTT. Its protein product is CASRETGRTTEAFF. V gene TRBV19 combines with J gene TRBJ1-1; maybe TRBD1 (6 bases). The CDR3 consists of 14 residues. The V gene lost 6 bases and the J gene lost 4 bases, with 15 bases spanning the gap. Looked up from germline, CDR1 is LNHDA and CDR2 is SQIVND (reference sequence).

This chain joins TRBV24-1 and TRBJ2-4; the match to TRBD1 covers 7 bases. V shed 6 bases, J shed 7 bases, and the junction held 8 bases outside the gene matches. This CDR3 contains 14 residues. The germline CDR1 and CDR2 sequences are KGHDR and SFDVKD. The DNA for the CDR3 is TGTGCCACCAGTAGGGGGCCAAGGGGGAACATTCAGTACTTC. This gives the protein CATSRGPRGNIQYF.

The chain joins TRBV6-1 to TRBJ2-1; 11 bases agree with TRBD2. Trimming cost V 4 bases and J 5 bases; bases outside gene matches: 13. CDR1 and CDR2 (germline): MNHNS, SASEGT. The CDR3 is made up of 18 amino acids. The CDR3 bases are TGTGCCAGCAGTGCACGACCGACTAGCGGGGCTGAGCACAATGAGCAGTTCTTC. Translated: CASSARPTSGAEHNEQFF.